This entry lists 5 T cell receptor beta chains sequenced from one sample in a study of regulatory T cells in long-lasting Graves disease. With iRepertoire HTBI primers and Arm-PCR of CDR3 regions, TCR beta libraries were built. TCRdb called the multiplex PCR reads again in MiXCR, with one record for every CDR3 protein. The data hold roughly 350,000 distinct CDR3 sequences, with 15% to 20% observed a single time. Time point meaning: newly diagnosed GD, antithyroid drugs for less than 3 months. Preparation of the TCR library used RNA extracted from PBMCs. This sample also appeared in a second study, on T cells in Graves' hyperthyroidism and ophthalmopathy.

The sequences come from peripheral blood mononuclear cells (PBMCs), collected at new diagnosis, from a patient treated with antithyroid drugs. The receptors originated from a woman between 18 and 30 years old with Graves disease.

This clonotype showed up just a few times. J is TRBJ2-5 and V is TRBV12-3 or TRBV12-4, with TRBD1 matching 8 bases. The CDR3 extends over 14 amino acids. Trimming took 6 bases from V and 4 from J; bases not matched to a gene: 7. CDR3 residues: CASRPYRGAETQYF. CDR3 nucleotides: TGTGCCAGCAGGCCTTACAGGGGGGCAGAGACCCAGTACTTC.

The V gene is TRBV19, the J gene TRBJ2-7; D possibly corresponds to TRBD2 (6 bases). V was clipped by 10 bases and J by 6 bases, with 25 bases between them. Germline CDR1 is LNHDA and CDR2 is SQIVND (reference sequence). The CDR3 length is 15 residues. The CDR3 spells CATGSGLLMSSEQYF. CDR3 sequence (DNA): TGTGCCACCGGATCGGGACTCCTCATGAGTAGCGAGCAGTACTTC.

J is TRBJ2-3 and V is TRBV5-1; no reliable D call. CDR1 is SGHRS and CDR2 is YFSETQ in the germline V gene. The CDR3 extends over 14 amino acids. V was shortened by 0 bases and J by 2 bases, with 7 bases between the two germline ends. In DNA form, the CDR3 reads TGCGCCAGCAGCTTGGGGCACGTCACAGATACGCAGTATTTT. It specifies CASSLGHVTDTQYF.

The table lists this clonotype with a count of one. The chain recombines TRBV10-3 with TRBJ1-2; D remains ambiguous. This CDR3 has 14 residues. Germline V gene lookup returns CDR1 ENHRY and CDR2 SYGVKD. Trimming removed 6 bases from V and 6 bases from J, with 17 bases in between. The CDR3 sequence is CAIRGLLDVNGYTF. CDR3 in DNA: TGTGCCATCAGGGGCCTTTTGGACGTTAATGGCTACACCTTC.

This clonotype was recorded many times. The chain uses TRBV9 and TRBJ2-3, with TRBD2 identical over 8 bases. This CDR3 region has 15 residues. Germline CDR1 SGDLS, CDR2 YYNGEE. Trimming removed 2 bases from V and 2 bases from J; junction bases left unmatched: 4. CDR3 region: CASSVSGLVTDTQYF. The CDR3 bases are TGTGCCAGCAGCGTCTCGGGACTAGTCACAGATACGCAGTATTTT.